One sample yielded the 9 T cell receptor beta chains listed below, sequenced in a study of patients and donors after allogeneic stem cell transplantation. Using its own MiXCR run on the RT-PCR reads, TCRdb lists one record per CDR3 protein. The table includes roughly 190,000 distinct CDR3 sequences, less than 45% detected once. The sample consisted of blood, either unsorted or a sorted T cell fraction (not recorded which). These receptors came from a human donor who was either an allogeneic HSCT recipient or a stem cell or donor lymphocyte infusion donor (not recorded which). It is not recorded whose cells these are; they may come from a transplant donor.

This clonotype has just a few counts. The rearrangement uses TRBV15 and TRBJ1-2; 9 positions match TRBD1. The V and J ends lost 3 bases and 5 bases, in that order; junction bases with no gene match: 16. This CDR3 region has 18 residues. Germline V gene data show CDR1 as LNHNV and CDR2 as YYDKDF (reference sequence). This chain's CDR3 is CATSSETGGVLGSYGYTF. CDR3 DNA: TGTGCCACCAGCAGTGAAACAGGGGGCGTTTTGGGCAGTTATGGCTACACCTTC.

CDR3 sequence reads: CASSLQGGNTGELFF. CDR3 DNA sequence: TGTGCCAGCAGTTTACAAGGGGGAAACACCGGGGAGCTGTTTTTT. The chain combines TRBV27 with TRBJ2-2; D may be TRBD1 (6 bases). Germline-derived CDR1 and CDR2 are MNHEY and SMNVEV (reference sequence). With 2 bases removed from V and 2 bases from J, the gap between germline ends came to 9 bases. The CDR3 extends over 15 amino acids.

The chain couples TRBV5-8 to TRBJ2-1; 11 positions match TRBD2. J lost 6 bases, V lost 0 bases, and 5 bases had no gene match. The CDR3 sequence is 16 residues long. CDR1 is SGHTS and CDR2 is YDEGEE in the germline V gene. The CDR3 sequence: CASSLVVLAGANEQFF. The DNA for the CDR3 is TGTGCCAGCAGCTTGGTAGTACTAGCGGGAGCCAATGAGCAGTTCTTC.

J is TRBJ1-1 and V is TRBV28; no clear D gene. V lost 2 bases to trimming and J lost 1 base, with 11 bases between them. Germline lookup yields CDR1 MDHEN and CDR2 SYDVKM. The CDR3 totals 15 residues. CDR3 in DNA: TGTGCCAGCAGTTTAGAACGGAACCGGAACACTGAAGCTTTCTTT. Its translation: CASSLERNRNTEAFF. The variable domain in full, with the rest retrieved from reference TRBV28 and TRBJ1-1, is DVKVTQSSRYLVKRTGEKVFLECVQDMDHENMFWYRQDPGLGLRLIYFSYDVKMKEKGDIPEGYSVSREKKERFSLILESASTNQTSMYLCASSLERNRNTEAFFGQGTRLTVV.

Many counts were recorded for this clonotype. The V call is TRBV12-3 or TRBV12-4, the J call TRBJ1-1; possible D gene TRBD1, 6 bases. The CDR3 consists of 12 residues. Deletions cut 2 bases from V and 6 bases from J, with 7 bases between. The CDR3 is CASSLQGSEAFF. The CDR3 nucleotides are TGTGCCAGCAGTTTACAGGGGTCTGAAGCTTTCTTT.

The J gene is TRBJ2-1, the V gene TRBV7-9; D might be TRBD2 (6 bases). Germline V gene lookup returns CDR1 SEHNR and CDR2 FQNEAQ (reference sequence). The CDR3 runs 13 residues. V lost 2 bases to trimming and J lost 6 bases, with 8 bases between them. The DNA of the CDR3 is TGTGCCAGCAGCTTATGGGGAGGCAATGAGCAGTTCTTC. As protein: CASSLWGGNEQFF.

This clonotype was detected a few times. The rearrangement links TRBV28 to TRBJ1-5, with 10 bases that match TRBD1. CDR3 length: 15 residues. J was trimmed by 6 bases and V by 5 bases; bases with no gene match: 7. From germline, CDR1 is MDHEN and CDR2 SYDVKM. CDR3 sequence reads: CASSADRGHAQPQHF. The DNA for the CDR3 is TGTGCCAGCAGTGCCGACAGGGGGCACGCTCAGCCCCAGCATTTT.

A few counts support this clonotype. The chain combines TRBV10-3 with TRBJ1-2; D unclear. Trimming took off 4 bases at V and 6 bases at J, with 12 bases between the two ends. The CDR3 length is 13 residues. Germline CDR1 reads ENHRY; CDR2 reads SYGVKD. Here the CDR3 reads CAISVSQRNGYTF. The CDR3 coding sequence is TGTGCCATCAGTGTGAGCCAGAGGAATGGCTACACCTTC.

The gene calls are TRBV4-1 and TRBJ1-5; D might be TRBD1 (6 bases). Trimming removed 4 bases from V and 6 bases from J, with 22 bases in between. Germline V CDR1 and CDR2: MGHRA, YSYEKL. This CDR3 has 17 residues. The CDR3: CASSPKEDSGGGQPQHF. CDR3 nucleotides: TGCGCCAGCAGCCCGAAGGAAGATTCGGGGGGCGGTCAGCCCCAGCATTTT.